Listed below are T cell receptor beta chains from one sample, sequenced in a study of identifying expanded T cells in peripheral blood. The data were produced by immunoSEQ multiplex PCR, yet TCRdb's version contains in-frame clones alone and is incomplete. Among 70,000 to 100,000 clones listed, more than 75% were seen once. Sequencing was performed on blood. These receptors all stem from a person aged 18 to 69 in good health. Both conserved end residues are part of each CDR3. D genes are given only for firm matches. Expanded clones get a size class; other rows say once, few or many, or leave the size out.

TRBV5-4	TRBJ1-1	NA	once	TGTGCCAGCAGCTTGGTGGGGGATTCGAACACTGAAGCTTTCTTT	CASSLVGDSNTEAFF
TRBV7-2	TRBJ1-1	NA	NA	TGTGCCAGCAGCTTAAGTAGGGGGATGAACACTGAAGCTTTCTTT	CASSLSRGMNTEAFF
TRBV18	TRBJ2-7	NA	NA	TGTGCCAGCTCACCAGGCCAAGTTGTATCCTACGAGCAGTACTTC	CASSPGQVVSYEQYF
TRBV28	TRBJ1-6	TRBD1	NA	TGTGCCAGCAGTCCCTGGGACAGGTCAAATTCACCCCTCCACTTT	CASSPWDRSNSPLHF
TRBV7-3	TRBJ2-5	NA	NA	TGTGCCAGCAGCTTTCAAGGGCAAGAGACCCAGTACTTC	CASSFQGQETQYF
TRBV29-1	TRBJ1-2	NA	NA	TGCAGCGTTGACCGGGACGGGAGGGCTGGCTACACCTTC	CSVDRDGRAGYTF
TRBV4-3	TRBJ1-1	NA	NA	TGCGCCAGCAGCCCAGGGCGGAACACTAACACTGAAGCTTTCTTT	CASSPGRNTNTEAFF
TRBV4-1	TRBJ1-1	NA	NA	TGCGCCAGCAGCCAAGGCGGGCCCCAGACTGAAGCTTTCTTT	CASSQGGPQTEAFF
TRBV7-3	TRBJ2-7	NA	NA	TGTGCCAGCAGCTTGTTTCGGGCCCTGGCCTACGAGCAGTACTTC	CASSLFRALAYEQYF
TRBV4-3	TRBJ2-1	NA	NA	TGCGCCAGCAGCCAAGATGTCGCCCGGGTGGGTAATGAGCAGTTCTTC	CASSQDVARVGNEQFF
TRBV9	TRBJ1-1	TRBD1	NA	TGTGCCAGCAGCCCCTTGGGACAGACTGAAGCTTTCTTT	CASSPLGQTEAFF
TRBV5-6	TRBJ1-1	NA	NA	TGTGCCAGCAGCCGGGGCAACCCGGGATGGAACACTGAAGCTTTCTTT	CASSRGNPGWNTEAFF
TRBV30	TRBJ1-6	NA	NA	TGTGCCTGGAAACTCTCTATGGATTCACCCCTCCACTTT	CAWKLSMDSPLHF
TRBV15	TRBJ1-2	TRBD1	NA	TGTGCCACCAGTGAGGACAGGGGCCCAAGGAACTATGGCTACACCTTC	CATSEDRGPRNYGYTF
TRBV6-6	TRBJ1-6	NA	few	TGTGCCAGCACACCATCCCACAGGTCAAGGGGTTCACCCCTCCACTTT	CASTPSHRSRGSPLHF
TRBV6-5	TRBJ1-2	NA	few	TGTGCTGCCGGACAGATCTATGGCTACACCTTC	CAAGQIYGYTF
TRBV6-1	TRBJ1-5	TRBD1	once	TGTGCCAGCAGCCAACCAGGGGGCTCCAGTCAGCCCCAGCATTTT	CASSQPGGSSQPQHF
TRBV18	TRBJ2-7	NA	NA	TGTGCCAGCTCACATCTAGCCCCCAGGGGAACCTACGAGCAGTACTTC	CASSHLAPRGTYEQYF
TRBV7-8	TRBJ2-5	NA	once	TGTGCCAGCAGCCCTTGGGGCGGTTCTCGGGAGACCCAGTACTTC	CASSPWGGSRETQYF
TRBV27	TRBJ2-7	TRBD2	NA	TGTGCCAGCAGTTTAGGCATCTGGGGGGGGTCCTACGAGCAGTACTTC	CASSLGIWGGSYEQYF
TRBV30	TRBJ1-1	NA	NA	TGTGCCTGGAGTGACGGGGTATTGGTCCGGAACACTGAAGCTTTCTTT	CAWSDGVLVRNTEAFF
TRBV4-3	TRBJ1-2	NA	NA	TGCGCCAGCAGCCAAGAGAGGCAGGGGAATGGCTACACCTTC	CASSQERQGNGYTF